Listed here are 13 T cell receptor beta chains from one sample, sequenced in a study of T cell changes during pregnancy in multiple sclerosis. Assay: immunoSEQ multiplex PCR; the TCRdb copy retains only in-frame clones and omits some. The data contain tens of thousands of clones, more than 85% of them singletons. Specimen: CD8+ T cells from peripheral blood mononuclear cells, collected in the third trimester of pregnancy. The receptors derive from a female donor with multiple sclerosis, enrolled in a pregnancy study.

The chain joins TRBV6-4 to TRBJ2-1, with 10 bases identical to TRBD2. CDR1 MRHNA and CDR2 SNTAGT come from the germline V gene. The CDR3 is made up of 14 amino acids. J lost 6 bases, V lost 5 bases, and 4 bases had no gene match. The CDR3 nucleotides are TGTGCCAGCAGTAGCGGGGGGGCCAGCAATGAGCAGTTCTTC. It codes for CASSSGGASNEQFF.

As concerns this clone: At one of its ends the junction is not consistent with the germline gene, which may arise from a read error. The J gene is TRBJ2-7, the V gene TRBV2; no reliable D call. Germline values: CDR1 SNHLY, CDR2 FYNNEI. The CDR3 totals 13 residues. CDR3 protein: CASIRGVSDEQYF. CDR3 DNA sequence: TGTGCCAGCATCCGAGGTGTCTCCGACGAGCAGTACTTC.

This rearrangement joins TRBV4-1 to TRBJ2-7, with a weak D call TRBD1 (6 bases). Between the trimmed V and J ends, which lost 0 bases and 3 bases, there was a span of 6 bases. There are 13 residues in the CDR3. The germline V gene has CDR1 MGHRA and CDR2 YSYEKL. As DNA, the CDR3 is TGCGCCAGCAGCCAAGACAGGGGCTACGAGCAGTACTTC. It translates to CASSQDRGYEQYF.

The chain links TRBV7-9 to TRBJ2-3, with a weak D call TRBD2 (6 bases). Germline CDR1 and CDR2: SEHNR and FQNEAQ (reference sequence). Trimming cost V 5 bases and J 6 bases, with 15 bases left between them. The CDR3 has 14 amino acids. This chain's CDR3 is CASSPPAGGDTQYF. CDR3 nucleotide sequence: TGTGCCAGCAGCCCTCCAGCTGGGGGGGATACGCAGTATTTT.

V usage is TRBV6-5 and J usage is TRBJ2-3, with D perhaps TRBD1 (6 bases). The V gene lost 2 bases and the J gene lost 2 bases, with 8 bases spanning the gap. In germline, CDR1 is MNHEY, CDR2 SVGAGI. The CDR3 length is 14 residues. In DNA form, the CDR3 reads TGTGCCAGCAGTTACCAGGGGCCCACAGATACGCAGTATTTT. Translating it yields CASSYQGPTDTQYF.

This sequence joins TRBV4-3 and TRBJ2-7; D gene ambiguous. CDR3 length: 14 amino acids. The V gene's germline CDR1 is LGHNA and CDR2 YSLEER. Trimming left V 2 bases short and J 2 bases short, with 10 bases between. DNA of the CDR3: TGCGCCAGCAGCCAAAATGTGCGGACCTACGAGCAGTACTTC. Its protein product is CASSQNVRTYEQYF.

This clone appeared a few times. For the CDR3, the DNA is TGTGCCAGCAGCTTAGTGGCAGGGGTTAATGAAAAACTGTTTTTT. Protein product: CASSLVAGVNEKLFF. The chain has TRBV11-2 and TRBJ1-4; D perhaps matches TRBD1 (6 bases). Deletions cut 1 base from V and 4 bases from J, with 10 bases between. Looked up from germline, CDR1 is SGHAT and CDR2 is FQNNGV. This CDR3 has 15 residues.

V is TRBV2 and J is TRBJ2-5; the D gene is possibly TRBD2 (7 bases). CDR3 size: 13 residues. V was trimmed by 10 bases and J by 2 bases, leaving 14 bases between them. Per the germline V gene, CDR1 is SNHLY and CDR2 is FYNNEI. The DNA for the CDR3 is TGTGCCACTGGGAGGGGGGAGCAAGAGACCCAGTACTTC. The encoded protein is CATGRGEQETQYF.

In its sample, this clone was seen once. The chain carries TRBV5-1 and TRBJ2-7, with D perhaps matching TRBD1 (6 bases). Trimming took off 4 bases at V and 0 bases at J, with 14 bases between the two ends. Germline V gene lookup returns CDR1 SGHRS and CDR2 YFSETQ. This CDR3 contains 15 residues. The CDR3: CASSDPQGYSYEQYF. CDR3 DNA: TGCGCCAGCAGCGACCCACAGGGATACTCCTACGAGCAGTACTTC.

The CDR3 loop is CASSTKRDQETQYF. The DNA of the CDR3 is TGTGCCAGCAGTACGAAGCGGGACCAAGAGACCCAGTACTTC. The V and J genes are TRBV27 and TRBJ2-5; tentatively, D is TRBD2 (6 bases). The CDR3 consists of 14 residues. The germline gives CDR1 MNHEY, CDR2 SMNVEV (reference sequence). V lost 5 bases and J lost 0, with 10 bases in between.

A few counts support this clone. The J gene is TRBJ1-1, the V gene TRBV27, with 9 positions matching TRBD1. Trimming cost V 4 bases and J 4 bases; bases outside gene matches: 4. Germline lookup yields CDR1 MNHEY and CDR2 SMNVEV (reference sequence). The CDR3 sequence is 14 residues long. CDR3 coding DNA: TGTGCCAGCAGTTCACACAGGGGGCCCACTGAAGCTTTCTTT. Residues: CASSSHRGPTEAFF.

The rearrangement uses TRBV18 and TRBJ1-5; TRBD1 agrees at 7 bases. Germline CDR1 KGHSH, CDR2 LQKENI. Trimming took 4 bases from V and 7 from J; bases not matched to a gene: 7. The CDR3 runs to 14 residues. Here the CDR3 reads CASSLGTAGQPQHF. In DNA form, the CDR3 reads TGTGCCAGCTCACTAGGGACAGCAGGCCAGCCCCAGCATTTT.

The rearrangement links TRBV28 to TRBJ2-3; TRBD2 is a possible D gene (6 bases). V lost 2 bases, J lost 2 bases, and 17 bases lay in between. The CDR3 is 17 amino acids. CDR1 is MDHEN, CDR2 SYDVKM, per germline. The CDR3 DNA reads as TGTGCCAGCAGTTTAGAGACTTGGGGGGAGGACACAGATACGCAGTATTTT. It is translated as CASSLETWGEDTDTQYF.